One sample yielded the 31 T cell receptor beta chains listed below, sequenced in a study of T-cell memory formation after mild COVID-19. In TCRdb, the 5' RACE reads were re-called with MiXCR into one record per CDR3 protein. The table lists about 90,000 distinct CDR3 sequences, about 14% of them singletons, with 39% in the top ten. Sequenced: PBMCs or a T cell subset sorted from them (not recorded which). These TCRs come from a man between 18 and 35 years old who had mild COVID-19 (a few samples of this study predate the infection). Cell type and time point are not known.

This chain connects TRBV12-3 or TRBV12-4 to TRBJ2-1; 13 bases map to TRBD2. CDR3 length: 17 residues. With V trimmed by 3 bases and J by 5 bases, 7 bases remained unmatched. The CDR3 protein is CASSFPTSGGAHNEQFF. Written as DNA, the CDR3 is TGTGCCAGCAGTTTTCCAACTAGCGGGGGGGCCCACAATGAGCAGTTCTTC.

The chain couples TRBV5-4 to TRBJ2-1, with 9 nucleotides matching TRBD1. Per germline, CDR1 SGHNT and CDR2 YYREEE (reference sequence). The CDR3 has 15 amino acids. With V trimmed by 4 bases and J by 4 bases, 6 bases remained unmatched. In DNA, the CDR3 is TGTGCCAGCAGCGTACTGGGACAGGGATACAATGAGCAGTTCTTC. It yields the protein CASSVLGQGYNEQFF.

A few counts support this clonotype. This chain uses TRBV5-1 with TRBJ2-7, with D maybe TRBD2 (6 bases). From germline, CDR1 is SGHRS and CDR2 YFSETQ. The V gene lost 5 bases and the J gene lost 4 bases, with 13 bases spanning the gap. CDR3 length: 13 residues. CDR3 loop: CASRSTGEYEQYF. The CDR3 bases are TGCGCCAGCAGAAGCACGGGGGAATACGAGCAGTACTTC.

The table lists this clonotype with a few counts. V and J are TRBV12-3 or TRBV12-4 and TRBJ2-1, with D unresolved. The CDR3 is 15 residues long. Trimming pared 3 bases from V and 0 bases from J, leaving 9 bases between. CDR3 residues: CASSLGMSSYNEQFF. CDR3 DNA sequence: TGTGCCAGCAGTTTGGGAATGAGCTCCTACAATGAGCAGTTCTTC.

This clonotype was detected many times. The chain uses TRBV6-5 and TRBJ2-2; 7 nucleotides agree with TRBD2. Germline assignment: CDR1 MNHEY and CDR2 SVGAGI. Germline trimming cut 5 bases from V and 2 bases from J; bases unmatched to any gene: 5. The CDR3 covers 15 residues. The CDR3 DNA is TGTGCCAGCAGTCCCGCGGGAGCTAACACCGGGGAGCTGTTTTTT. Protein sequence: CASSPAGANTGELFF.

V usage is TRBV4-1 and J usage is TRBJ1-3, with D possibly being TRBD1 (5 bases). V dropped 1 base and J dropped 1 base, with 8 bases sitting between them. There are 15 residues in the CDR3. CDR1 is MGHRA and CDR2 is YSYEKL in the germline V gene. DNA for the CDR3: TGCGCCAGCAGCCAAGTCTGGGGGTCTGGAAACACCATATATTTT. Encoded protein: CASSQVWGSGNTIYF.

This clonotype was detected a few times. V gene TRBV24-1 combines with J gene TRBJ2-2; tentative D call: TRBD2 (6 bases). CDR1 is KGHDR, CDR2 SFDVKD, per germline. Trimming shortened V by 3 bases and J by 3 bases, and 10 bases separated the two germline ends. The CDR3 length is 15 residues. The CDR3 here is CATSDHTGDTGELFF. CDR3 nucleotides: TGTGCCACCAGTGATCATACGGGGGACACCGGGGAGCTGTTTTTT.

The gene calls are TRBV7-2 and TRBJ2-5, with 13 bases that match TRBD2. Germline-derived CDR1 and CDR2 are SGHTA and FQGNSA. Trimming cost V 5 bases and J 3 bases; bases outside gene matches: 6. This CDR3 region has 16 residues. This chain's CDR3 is CASSPWTSGGEETQYF. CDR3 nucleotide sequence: TGTGCCAGCAGCCCCTGGACTAGCGGGGGAGAAGAGACCCAGTACTTC.

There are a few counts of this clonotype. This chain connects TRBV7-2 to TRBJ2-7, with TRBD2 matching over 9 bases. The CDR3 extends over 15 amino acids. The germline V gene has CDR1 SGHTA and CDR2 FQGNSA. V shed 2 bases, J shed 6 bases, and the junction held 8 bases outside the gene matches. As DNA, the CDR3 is TGTGCCAGCAGCTTAACGGCGGGGGGGCTGGTCGAGCAGTACGTC. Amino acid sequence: CASSLTAGGLVEQYV.

Here the CDR3 reads CASSLGQGIHNEQFF. The CDR3 DNA reads as TGTGCCAGCAGCTTAGGACAGGGGATCCACAATGAGCAGTTCTTC. V is TRBV11-3 and J is TRBJ2-1; 8 bases map to TRBD1. Looked up from germline, CDR1 is SGHNT and CDR2 is YENEEA. The J segment lost 5 bases and the V segment lost 1 base, leaving 4 bases of the junction unmatched. This CDR3 is 15 amino acids long.

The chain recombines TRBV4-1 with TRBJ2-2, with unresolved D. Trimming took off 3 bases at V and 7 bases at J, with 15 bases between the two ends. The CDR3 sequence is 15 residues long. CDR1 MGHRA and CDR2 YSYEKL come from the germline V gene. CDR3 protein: CASSHQRTTGGELFF. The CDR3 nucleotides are TGCGCCAGCAGCCACCAAAGGACGACGGGCGGGGAGCTGTTTTTT.

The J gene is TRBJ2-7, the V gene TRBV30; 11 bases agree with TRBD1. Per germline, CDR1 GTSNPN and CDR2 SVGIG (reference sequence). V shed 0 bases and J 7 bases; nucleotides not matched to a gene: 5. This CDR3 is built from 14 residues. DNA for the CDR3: TGTGCCTGGAGTGTGGGACAGGGGGTCGGGGAGCAGTACTTC. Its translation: CAWSVGQGVGEQYF.

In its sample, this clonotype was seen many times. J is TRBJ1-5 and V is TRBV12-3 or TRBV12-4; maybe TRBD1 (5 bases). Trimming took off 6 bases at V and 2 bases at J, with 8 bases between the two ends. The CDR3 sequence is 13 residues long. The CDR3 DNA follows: TGTGCCAGCAGCCCGGGGGGCAATCAGCCCCAGCATTTT. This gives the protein CASSPGGNQPQHF.

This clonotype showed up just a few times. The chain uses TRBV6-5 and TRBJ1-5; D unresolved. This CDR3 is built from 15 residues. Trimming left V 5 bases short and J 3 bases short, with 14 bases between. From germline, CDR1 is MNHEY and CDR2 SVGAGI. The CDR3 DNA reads TGTGCCAGCAGTGCAGGCAGGTTGCCCAATCAGCCCCAGCATTTT. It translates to CASSAGRLPNQPQHF.

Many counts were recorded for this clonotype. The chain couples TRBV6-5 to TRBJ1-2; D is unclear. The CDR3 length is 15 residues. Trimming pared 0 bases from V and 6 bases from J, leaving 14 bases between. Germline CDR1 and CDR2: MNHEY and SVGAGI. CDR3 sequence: CASSYSLGGLDGYTF. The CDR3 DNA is TGTGCCAGCAGTTACTCCCTCGGAGGGCTGGATGGCTACACCTTC.

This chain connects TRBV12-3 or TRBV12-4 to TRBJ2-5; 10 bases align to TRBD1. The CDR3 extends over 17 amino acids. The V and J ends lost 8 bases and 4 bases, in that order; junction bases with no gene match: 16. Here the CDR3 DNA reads TGTGCCAGCGCAACCTCCATGGAGACAGGGGGCCCAGAGACCCAGTACTTC. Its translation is CASATSMETGGPETQYF.

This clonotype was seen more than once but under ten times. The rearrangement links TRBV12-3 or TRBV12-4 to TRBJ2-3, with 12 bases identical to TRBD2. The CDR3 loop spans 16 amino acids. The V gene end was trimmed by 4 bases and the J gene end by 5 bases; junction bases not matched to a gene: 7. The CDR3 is CASSSSGGALRDTQYF. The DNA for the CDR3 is TGTGCCAGCAGTTCTAGCGGGGGGGCATTGAGAGATACGCAGTATTTT.

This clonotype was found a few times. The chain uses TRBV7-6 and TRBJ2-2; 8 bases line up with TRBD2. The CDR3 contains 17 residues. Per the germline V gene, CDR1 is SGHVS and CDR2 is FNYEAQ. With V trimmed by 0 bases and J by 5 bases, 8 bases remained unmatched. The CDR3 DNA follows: TGTGCCAGCAGCTTAGCTGGCCAGCGGGGGAGTACCGGGGAGCTGTTTTTT. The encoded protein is CASSLAGQRGSTGELFF.

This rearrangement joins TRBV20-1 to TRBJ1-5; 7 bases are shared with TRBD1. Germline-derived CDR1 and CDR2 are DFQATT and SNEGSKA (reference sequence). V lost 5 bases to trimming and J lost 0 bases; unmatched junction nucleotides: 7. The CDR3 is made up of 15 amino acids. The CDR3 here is CSARDREYSNQPQHF. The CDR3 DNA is TGCAGTGCTCGCGACAGGGAGTATAGCAATCAGCCCCAGCATTTT.

The CDR3 bases are TGTGCCAGCAGCCAAATAGGGACTAGCCGGTACAATGAGCAGTTCTTC. Encoded protein: CASSQIGTSRYNEQFF. The chain links TRBV3-1 to TRBJ2-1; 9 bases line up with TRBD2. V shed 2 bases and J 4 bases; nucleotides not matched to a gene: 6. This CDR3 is 16 amino acids long. CDR1 LGHDT and CDR2 YNNKEL come from the germline V gene (reference sequence).

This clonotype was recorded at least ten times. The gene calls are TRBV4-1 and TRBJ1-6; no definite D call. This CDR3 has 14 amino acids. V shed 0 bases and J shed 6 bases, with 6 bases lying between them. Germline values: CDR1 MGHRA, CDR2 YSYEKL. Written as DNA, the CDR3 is TGCGCCAGCAGCCAAGACAGTCCTAATTCACCCCTCCACTTT. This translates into CASSQDSPNSPLHF.

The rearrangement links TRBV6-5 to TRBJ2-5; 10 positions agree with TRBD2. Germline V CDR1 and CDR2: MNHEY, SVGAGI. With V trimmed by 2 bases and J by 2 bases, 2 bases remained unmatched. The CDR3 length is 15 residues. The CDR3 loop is CASSYSGGVQETQYF. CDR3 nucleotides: TGTGCCAGCAGTTACAGCGGGGGGGTTCAAGAGACCCAGTACTTC.

As DNA, the CDR3 is TGCGCCAGCAGCCAAGATTGGGCGAACACTGAAGCTTTCTTT. This gives the protein CASSQDWANTEAFF. The rearrangement uses TRBV4-1 and TRBJ1-1; D is unresolved. Germline V CDR1 and CDR2: MGHRA, YSYEKL. The ends were cut back, 0 bases at V and 1 base at J, with 6 bases in the middle. This CDR3 is 14 amino acids long.

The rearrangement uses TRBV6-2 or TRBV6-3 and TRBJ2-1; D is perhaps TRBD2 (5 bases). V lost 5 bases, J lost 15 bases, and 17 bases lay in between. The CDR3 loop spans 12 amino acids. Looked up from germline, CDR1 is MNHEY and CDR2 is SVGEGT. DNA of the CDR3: TGTGCCAGCAGTACTATAGCGTTAGCTTTGTTCTTC. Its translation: CASSTIALALFF.

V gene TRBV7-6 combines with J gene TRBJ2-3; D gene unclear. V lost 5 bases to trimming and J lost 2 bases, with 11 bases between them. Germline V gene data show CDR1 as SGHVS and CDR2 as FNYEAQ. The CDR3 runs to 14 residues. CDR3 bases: TGTGCCAGCAGCGGTGGACGCTACACAGATACGCAGTATTTT. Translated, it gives CASSGGRYTDTQYF.

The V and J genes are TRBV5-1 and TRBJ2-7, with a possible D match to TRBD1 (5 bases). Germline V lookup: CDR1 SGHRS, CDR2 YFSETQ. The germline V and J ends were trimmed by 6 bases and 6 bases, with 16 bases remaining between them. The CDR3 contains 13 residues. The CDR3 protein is CASNYRTGSEQYF. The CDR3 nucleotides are TGCGCCAGCAACTACAGGACGGGCTCCGAGCAGTACTTC.

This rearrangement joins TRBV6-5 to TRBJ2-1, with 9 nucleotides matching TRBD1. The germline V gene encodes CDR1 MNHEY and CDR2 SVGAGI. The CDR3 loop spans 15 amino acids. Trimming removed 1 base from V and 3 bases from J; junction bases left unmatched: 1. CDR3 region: CASSYWDRDYNEQFF. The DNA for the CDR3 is TGTGCCAGCAGTTACTGGGACAGGGACTACAATGAGCAGTTCTTC.

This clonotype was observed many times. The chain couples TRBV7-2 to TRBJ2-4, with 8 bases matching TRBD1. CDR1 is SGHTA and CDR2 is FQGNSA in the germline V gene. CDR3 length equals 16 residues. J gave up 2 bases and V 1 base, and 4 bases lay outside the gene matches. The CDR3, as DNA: TGTGCCAGCAGCTTAGGCAGGGGGCTCCCCAAAAACATTCAGTACTTC. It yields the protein CASSLGRGLPKNIQYF.

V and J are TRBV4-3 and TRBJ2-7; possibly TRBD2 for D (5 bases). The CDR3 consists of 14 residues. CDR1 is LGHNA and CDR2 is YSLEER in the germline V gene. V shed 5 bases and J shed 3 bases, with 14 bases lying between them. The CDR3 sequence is CASSAFTGNYEQYF. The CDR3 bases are TGCGCCAGCAGCGCTTTCACGGGGAACTACGAGCAGTACTTC.

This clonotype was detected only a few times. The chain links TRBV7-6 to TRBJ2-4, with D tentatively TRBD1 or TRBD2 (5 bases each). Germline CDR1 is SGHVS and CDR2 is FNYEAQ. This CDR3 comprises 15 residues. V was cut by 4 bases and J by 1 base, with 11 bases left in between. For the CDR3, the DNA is TGTGCCAGCAGCTCCGGGGCTGGGGCCAAAAACATTCAGTACTTC. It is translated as CASSSGAGAKNIQYF. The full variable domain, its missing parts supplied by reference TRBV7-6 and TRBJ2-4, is GAGVSQSPRYKVTKRGQDVALRCDPISGHVSLYWYRQALGQGPEFLTYFNYEAQQDKSGLPNDRFSAERPEGSISTLTIQRTEQRDSAMYRCASSSGAGAKNIQYFGAGTRLSVL.

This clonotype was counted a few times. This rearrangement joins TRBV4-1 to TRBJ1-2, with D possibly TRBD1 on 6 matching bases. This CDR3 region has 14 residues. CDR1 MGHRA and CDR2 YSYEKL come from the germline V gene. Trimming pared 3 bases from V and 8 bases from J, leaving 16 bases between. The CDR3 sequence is CASSHTTDRQGYTF. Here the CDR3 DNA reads TGCGCCAGCAGCCACACTACCGACAGGCAAGGCTACACCTTC.